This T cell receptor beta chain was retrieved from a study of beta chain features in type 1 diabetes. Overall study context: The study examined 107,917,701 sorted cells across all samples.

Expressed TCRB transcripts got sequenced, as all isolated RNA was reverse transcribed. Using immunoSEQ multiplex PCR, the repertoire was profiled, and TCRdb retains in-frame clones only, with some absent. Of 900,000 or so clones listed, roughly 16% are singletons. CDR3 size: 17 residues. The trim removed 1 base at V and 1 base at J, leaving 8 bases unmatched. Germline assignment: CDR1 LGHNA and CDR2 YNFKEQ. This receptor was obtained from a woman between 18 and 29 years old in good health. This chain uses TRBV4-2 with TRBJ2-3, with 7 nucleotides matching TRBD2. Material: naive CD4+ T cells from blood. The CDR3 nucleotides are TGTGCCAGCAGCCAAGCCGCTTTAGCGGGCCGCACAGATACGCAGTATTTT. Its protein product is CASSQAALAGRTDTQYF.